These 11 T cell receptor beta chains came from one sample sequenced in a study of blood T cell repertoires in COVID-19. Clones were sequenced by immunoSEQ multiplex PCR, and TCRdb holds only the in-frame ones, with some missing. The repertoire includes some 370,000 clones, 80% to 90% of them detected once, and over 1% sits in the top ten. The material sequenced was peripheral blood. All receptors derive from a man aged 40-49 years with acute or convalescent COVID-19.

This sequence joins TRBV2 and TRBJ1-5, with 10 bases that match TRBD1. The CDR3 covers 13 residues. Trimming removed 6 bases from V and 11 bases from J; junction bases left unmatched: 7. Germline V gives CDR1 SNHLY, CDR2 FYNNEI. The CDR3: CASSGDRGGSQHF. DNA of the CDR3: TGTGCCAGCAGCGGGGACAGGGGTGGGTCCCAGCATTTT.

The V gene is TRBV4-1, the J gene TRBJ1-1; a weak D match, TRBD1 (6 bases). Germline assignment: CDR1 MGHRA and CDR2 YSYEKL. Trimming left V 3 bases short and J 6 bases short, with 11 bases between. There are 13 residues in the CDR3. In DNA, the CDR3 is TGCGCCAGCAGCCAGGGGAGGGGGTCTGAAGCTTTCTTT. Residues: CASSQGRGSEAFF.

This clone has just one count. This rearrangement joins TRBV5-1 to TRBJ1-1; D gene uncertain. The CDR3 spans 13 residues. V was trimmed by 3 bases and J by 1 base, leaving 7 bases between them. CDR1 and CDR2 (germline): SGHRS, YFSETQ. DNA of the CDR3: TGCGCCAGCAGCTCGAGGCCGAACACTGAAGCTTTCTTT. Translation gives CASSSRPNTEAFF.

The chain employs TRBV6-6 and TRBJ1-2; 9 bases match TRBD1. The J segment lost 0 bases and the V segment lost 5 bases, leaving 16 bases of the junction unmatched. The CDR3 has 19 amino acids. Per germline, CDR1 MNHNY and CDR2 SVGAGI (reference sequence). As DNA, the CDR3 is TGTGCCAGCAGTCTTACCTCTCCGGGACAGGGTGGACCTAACTATGGCTACACCTTC. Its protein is CASSLTSPGQGGPNYGYTF.

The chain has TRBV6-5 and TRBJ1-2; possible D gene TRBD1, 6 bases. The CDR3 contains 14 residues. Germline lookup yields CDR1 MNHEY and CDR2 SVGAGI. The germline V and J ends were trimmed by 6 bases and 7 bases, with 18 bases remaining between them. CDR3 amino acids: CASSLNTGLTGYTF. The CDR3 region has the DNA TGTGCCAGCAGCCTAAACACAGGGTTGACTGGCTACACCTTC.

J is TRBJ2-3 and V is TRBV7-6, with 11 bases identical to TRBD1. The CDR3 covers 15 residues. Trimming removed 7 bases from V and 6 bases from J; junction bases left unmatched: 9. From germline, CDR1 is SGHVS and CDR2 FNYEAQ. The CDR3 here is CASTQGQGVLDTQYF. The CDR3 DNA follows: TGTGCCAGCACCCAGGGACAGGGGGTTTTGGATACGCAGTATTTT.

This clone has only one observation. The CDR3 region is CASSPGPSSYNEQFF. The CDR3 DNA reads as TGTGCCAGCTCTCCAGGCCCGTCCTCCTACAATGAGCAGTTCTTC. The V and J genes are TRBV2 and TRBJ2-1, with D unclear. The CDR3 covers 15 residues. Trimming removed 8 bases at V and 0 bases at J, with 14 bases between. Germline assignment: CDR1 SNHLY and CDR2 FYNNEI.

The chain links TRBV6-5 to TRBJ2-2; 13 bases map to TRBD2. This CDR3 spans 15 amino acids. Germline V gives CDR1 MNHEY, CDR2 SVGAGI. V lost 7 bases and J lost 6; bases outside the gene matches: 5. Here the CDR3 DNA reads TGTGCCAGCACCATACTAGCGGGGGGGCCCGGGGAGCTGTTTTTT. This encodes CASTILAGGPGELFF.

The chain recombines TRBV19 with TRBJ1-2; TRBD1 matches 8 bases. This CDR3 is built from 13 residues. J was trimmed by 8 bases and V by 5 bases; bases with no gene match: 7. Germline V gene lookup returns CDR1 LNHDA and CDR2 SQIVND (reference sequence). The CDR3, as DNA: TGTGCCAGTAGTGTGACAGGGGAGAGCGGCTACACCTTC. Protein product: CASSVTGESGYTF.

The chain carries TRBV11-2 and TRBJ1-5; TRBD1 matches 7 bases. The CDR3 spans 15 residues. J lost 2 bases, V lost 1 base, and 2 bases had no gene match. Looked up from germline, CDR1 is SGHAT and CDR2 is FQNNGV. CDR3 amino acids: CASSLAGTGNQPQHF. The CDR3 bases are TGTGCCAGCAGCTTAGCCGGGACAGGCAATCAGCCCCAGCATTTT. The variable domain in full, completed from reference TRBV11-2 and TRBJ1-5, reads EAGVAQSPRYKIIEKRQSVAFWCNPISGHATLYWYQQILGQGPKLLIQFQNNGVVDDSQLPKDRFSAERLKGVDSTLKIQPAKLEDSAVYLCASSLAGTGNQPQHFGDGTRLSIL.

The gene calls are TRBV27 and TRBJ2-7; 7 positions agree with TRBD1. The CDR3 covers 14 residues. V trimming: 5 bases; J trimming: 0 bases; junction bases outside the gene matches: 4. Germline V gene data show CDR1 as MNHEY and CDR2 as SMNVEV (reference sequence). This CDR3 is CASSAGTVSYEQYF. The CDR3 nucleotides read TGTGCCAGCAGTGCCGGGACAGTCTCCTACGAGCAGTACTTC.